This T cell receptor beta chain appears in the sequencing data of a study of T cells in localized non-small cell lung cancer. Germline V CDR1 and CDR2: SGDLS, YYNGEE. This CDR3 has 15 amino acids. The ends lost 4 bases at V and 5 bases at J; junction bases unmatched: 10. Profiling relied on immunoSEQ multiplex PCR, and the TCRdb table lists in-frame clones only, not all of them. Among tens of thousands of clones listed, roughly 86% were seen once. This clone was observed a few times. This TCR was sampled from a man aged 40 to 69 with stage I lung adenocarcinoma. Source: peripheral blood, taken before any cancer treatment. The chain combines TRBV9 with TRBJ2-5, with 8 nucleotides matching TRBD2. The CDR3 coding sequence is TGTGCCAGCAGCCCCCACCGGACTAGCCGGGAGACCCAGTACTTC. Amino acids: CASSPHRTSRETQYF.